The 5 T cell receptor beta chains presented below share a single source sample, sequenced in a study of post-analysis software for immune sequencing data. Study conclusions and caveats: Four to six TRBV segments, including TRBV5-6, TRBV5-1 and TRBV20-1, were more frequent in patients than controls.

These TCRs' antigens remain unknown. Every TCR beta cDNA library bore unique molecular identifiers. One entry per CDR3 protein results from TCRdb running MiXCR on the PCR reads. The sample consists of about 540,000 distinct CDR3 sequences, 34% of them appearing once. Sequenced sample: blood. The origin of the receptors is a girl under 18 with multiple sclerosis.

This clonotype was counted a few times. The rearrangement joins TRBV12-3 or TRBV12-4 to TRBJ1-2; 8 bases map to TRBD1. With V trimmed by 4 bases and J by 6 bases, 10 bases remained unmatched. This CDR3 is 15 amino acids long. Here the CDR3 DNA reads TGTGCCAGCAGTTCACCTCGGACAGGGAGCCATGGCTACACCTTC. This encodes CASSSPRTGSHGYTF.

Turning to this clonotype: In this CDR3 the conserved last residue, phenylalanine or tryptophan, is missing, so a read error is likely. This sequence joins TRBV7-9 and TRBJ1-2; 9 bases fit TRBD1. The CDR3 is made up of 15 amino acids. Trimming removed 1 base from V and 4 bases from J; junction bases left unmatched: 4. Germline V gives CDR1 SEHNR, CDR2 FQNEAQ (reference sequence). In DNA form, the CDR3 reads TGTGCCAGCAGCTTAGACGGGACAGGGTTCTATGGCTACACCTCC. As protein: CASSLDGTGFYGYTS.

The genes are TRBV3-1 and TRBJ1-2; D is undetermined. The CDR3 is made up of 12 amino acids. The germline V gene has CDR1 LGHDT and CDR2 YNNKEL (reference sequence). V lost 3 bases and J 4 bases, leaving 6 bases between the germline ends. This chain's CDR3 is CASSQRFYGYTF. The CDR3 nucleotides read TGTGCCAGCAGCCAGCGGTTCTATGGCTACACCTTC.

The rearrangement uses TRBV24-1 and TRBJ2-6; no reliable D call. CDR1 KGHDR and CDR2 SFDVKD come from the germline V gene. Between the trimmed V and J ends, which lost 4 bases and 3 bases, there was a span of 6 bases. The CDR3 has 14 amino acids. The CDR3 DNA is TGTGCCACCAGTGACCCCGGTGGGGCCAACGTCCTGACTTTC. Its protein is CATSDPGGANVLTF.

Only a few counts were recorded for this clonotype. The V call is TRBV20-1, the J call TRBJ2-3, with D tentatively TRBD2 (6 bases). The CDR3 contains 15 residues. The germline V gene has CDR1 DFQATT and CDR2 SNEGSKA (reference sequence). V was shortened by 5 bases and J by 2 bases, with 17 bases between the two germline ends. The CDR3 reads CSAPDPLAPTDTQYF. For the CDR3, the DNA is TGCAGTGCTCCAGACCCACTAGCCCCCACAGATACGCAGTATTTT.